The clone carrying this T cell receptor beta chain appeared a single time. Its target is unknown. This CDR3 comprises 15 residues. Germline assignment: CDR1 SGHTA and CDR2 FQGNSA. Losses at the gene ends were 1 base for V and 7 bases for J; bases not matched to a gene: 10. This sample was included in a study of blood T cells in healthy people across ages. It was with a sample-barcoded 5' primer and a J-beta primer mix that a second PCR of about 6 to 11 cycles was run. Each cDNA molecule was tagged by a template-switch adaptor that had 12 random nucleotides. In TCRdb, the 5' RACE reads were re-called with MiXCR into one record per CDR3 protein. Here the sample spans roughly 2 million distinct CDR3 sequences, around 50% being singletons. Findings and caveats of the study: Older age coincided with a roughly linear decline in TCR beta diversity per million T cells. The long-lived group displayed more naive CD4+ cells, plus higher diversity, than the aged donors did.

The sample comprised blood. The sequence was collected from a woman in her 40s in good health. The chain recombines TRBV7-2 with TRBJ2-7, with TRBD1 matching 7 bases. The CDR3 protein is CASSLDRGVSEEQYF. The CDR3, as DNA: TGTGCCAGCAGCTTAGACAGGGGAGTATCGGAAGAGCAGTACTTC.